This TCR beta chain appears in the sequencing data of a study of blood T cells in healthy people across ages. A J-beta primer mix and a sample-barcoded 5' primer were used in a second PCR of roughly 6 to 11 cycles. TCRdb redid the calling of the 5' RACE reads with MiXCR, one entry per CDR3 protein. The repertoire holds over 1,500,000 distinct CDR3 sequences, with about 49% as singletons. Germline V gene lookup returns CDR1 SEHNR and CDR2 FQNEAQ (reference sequence). The CDR3 contains 17 residues. V trimming: 5 bases; J trimming: 4 bases; junction bases outside the gene matches: 11. The J gene is TRBJ2-1, the V gene TRBV7-9; 10 bases align to TRBD1. This TCR derives from a middle-aged woman in good health. The specimen sequenced was blood. CDR3 nucleotides: TGTGCCAGCAGCCTAAGGACAGGGGGGCACCTTTACAATGAGCAGTTCTTC. The encoded protein is CASSLRTGGHLYNEQFF.